This entry concerns a single T cell receptor (beta chain). Its antigen remains unidentified. The method was immunoSEQ multiplex PCR; TCRdb's version includes in-frame clones alone and lacks a portion of them. The table has 80,000 or so clones, 84% seen once. The junction had 10 bases not matched to a gene; V was cut back by 4 bases and J by 2 bases. CDR1 SEHNR and CDR2 FQNEAQ come from the germline V gene (reference sequence). This CDR3 has 17 amino acids. This record comes from a study of OX40 agonist ivuxolimab in advanced cancers. Study-level results: Dosing at 0.1 to 3.0 mg/kg was accompanied by clonal expansion of CD4+ and CD8+ blood T cells by week 6.

Here the sequenced sample was CD4+ or CD8+ T cells sorted from blood, taken in a trial of the OX40 agonist ivuxolimab. The TCR comes from an adult with an advanced solid tumor such as melanoma, head and neck, liver or kidney cancer. The chain combines TRBV7-9 with TRBJ2-3; 9 bases line up with TRBD2. CDR3 amino acids: CASSSASGKTYTDTQYF. The CDR3 DNA reads TGTGCCAGCAGCTCCGCTAGCGGGAAGACCTACACAGATACGCAGTATTTT.